This T cell receptor (beta chain) comes out of a study of Graves' ophthalmopathy and Graves' hyperthyroidism. Overall study: Peripheral blood collection took place at initial diagnosis, before any treatment.

Investigators amplified TCR beta CDR3 regions from RNA transcripts. Scientists carried out first-round RT-PCR using HTBI primers and then a second-round multiplex PCR. TCRdb fed the multiplex PCR reads into MiXCR, producing one record per CDR3 protein. The sample has under 800,000 distinct CDR3 sequences, over 20% seen once; the top ten hold more than 5.5%. Germline lookup yields CDR1 SGHRS and CDR2 YFSETQ. The CDR3 runs to 15 residues. V lost 4 bases, J lost 2 bases, and 15 bases lay in between. Thyroid ultrasound, orbital computed tomography, TRAb, serum thyroxine and clinical symptoms formed the basis of diagnosis. This clonotype was detected ten times or more.

Material: peripheral blood. This receptor was taken from a woman in her late teens or twenties with stable Graves' hyperthyroidism. Some clones in this sample may be carry-over from other donors' samples. This chain uses TRBV5-1 with TRBJ1-1, with D maybe TRBD1 (6 bases). The CDR3 DNA is TGCGCCAGCAGCAGGGGCCGGGACAAAAACACTGAAGCTTTCTTT. It translates to CASSRGRDKNTEAFF.